Listed below are T cell receptor beta chains from one sample, sequenced in a study of T cell responses to AZD1222 COVID-19 vaccine. The repertoire was sequenced with immunoSEQ multiplex PCR; TCRdb's copy has only in-frame clones and lacks some. This table has about 110,000 clones, around 90% appearing once. The material was peripheral blood, obtained on day 0 of AZD1222 vaccination. The receptors come from an adult in good health. Both conserved end residues are part of each CDR3. A D gene is named only where the DNA matches it firmly. The size entry is marked missing in some rows and otherwise reads once, few, many or a size class.

cdr3_nt: TGTGCCAGCTCACGTGTTGGGGCGGAGACCCAGTACTTC; cdr3_aa: CASSRVGAETQYF; v_call: TRBV18; clone_size: NA; d_call: NA; j_call: TRBJ2-5
cdr3_nt: TGTGCCAGCAGAGAGCTAGCGGGAGGGTCCTACGAGCAGTACTTC; cdr3_aa: CASRELAGGSYEQYF; v_call: TRBV6-5; clone_size: NA; d_call: TRBD2; j_call: TRBJ2-7
cdr3_nt: TGTGCCAGCAGTTTAAACAGACCCCCCTACGAGCAGTACTTC; cdr3_aa: CASSLNRPPYEQYF; v_call: TRBV28; clone_size: NA; d_call: NA; j_call: TRBJ2-7
cdr3_nt: TGTGCCAGCAGCCCCACGCGGCAGGGCAACACTGAAGCTTTCTTT; cdr3_aa: CASSPTRQGNTEAFF; v_call: TRBV5-4; clone_size: few; d_call: NA; j_call: TRBJ1-1
cdr3_nt: TGTGCCAGCAGTCCTCGGACAGGGATCCCTGAAGCTTTCTTT; cdr3_aa: CASSPRTGIPEAFF; v_call: TRBV28; clone_size: NA; d_call: TRBD1; j_call: TRBJ1-1
cdr3_nt: TGTGCCAGCAGCGCGATACTACAGGGGCCCGAGCAGTACTTC; cdr3_aa: CASSAILQGPEQYF; v_call: TRBV5-5; clone_size: NA; d_call: TRBD1; j_call: TRBJ2-7
cdr3_nt: TGTGCCAGCAGCCAAGAATCCGCCCCGACAGGGAATTATGGCTACACCTTC; cdr3_aa: CASSQESAPTGNYGYTF; v_call: TRBV3-1/TRBV3-2; clone_size: NA; d_call: TRBD1; j_call: TRBJ1-2
cdr3_nt: TGTGCCAGTAGTATTGCAGAATATGATAATTCACCCCTCCACTTT; cdr3_aa: CASSIAEYDNSPLHF; v_call: TRBV19; clone_size: NA; d_call: NA; j_call: TRBJ1-6
cdr3_nt: TGTGCCAGCAGCCAAGGAAGAGACTACAGGGGAGGGAACACTGAAGCTTTCTTT; cdr3_aa: CASSQGRDYRGGNTEAFF; v_call: TRBV3-1/TRBV3-2; clone_size: NA; d_call: TRBD1; j_call: TRBJ1-1
cdr3_nt: TGCGCCAGCAGCCAAGACTGGGGGGGGTTGGATGAGCAGTTCTTC; cdr3_aa: CASSQDWGGLDEQFF; v_call: TRBV4-1; clone_size: once; d_call: TRBD2; j_call: TRBJ2-1
cdr3_nt: TGTGCCAGCAGCCAAGAAGCTAGCCATGAGACAGATACGCAGTATTTT; cdr3_aa: CASSQEASHETDTQYF; v_call: TRBV4-2; clone_size: NA; d_call: NA; j_call: TRBJ2-3
cdr3_nt: TGTGCCAGCAGTCAGGGGGGTCCTCGCGTCACAGATACGCAGTATTTT; cdr3_aa: CASSQGGPRVTDTQYF; v_call: TRBV28; clone_size: NA; d_call: NA; j_call: TRBJ2-3
cdr3_nt: TGCAGCGTGCTATTGGACAGGCGCGATGAGCAGTTCTTC; cdr3_aa: CSVLLDRRDEQFF; v_call: TRBV29-1; clone_size: NA; d_call: TRBD1; j_call: TRBJ2-1